The sequence of this T cell receptor (beta chain) was determined in a study of cytomegalovirus exposure and HLA in healthy donors. Study outcomes and limitations: It is likely that the observed cluster of highly shared sequence variants was a sequencing artifact.

Trimming shortened V by 4 bases and J by 5 bases, and 21 bases separated the two germline ends. The CDR3 has 16 residues. Germline CDR1 is MNHEY and CDR2 is SMNVEV (reference sequence). In the PCR, 60 Vbeta and 13 Jbeta primers were used. The assay was immunoSEQ multiplex PCR, and TCRdb's table has in-frame clones only and misses some. The sample yields tens of thousands of clones, 75% to 85% seen once. To note about this clone: The antigen remains unidentified.

The sequence derives from a female donor in good health and CMV-seronegative. The sequenced material came from PBMCs. The chain combines TRBV27 with TRBJ2-7, with D perhaps TRBD1 (6 bases). The CDR3 bases are TGTGCCAGCAGTTCGCTCGGGAAAGGGGGTCCCAACGAGCAGTACTTC. Amino acids: CASSSLGKGGPNEQYF.